These 7 T cell receptor beta chains originate from one sample sequenced in a study of CXCR3-negative and CXCR3-positive naive CD8 T cells. These receptors have no identified antigens. Study-wide results and caveats: CXCR3-positive naive cells had more hydrophobic TRB CDR3s than CXCR3-negative naive cells.

5' RACE that incorporated UMI labels was used to prepare the TRB cDNA libraries. TCRdb reanalyzed the 5' RACE reads, giving one entry per CDR3 protein sequence and no DNA. This sample lists 130,000 to 150,000 distinct CDR3 sequences; its ten largest clones have approximately 0.27%. The sequencing sample was made of naive CXCR3+ CD8+ T cells from blood. Subset denoted: CD45RO-CCR7+CD27+CD95- naive CD8+ T cells expressing CXCR3 (TNR3+). The source of these receptors is a human donor in good health. Some clones in this sample may be carry-over from other donors' samples.

The rearrangement uses TRBV29-1 and TRBJ2-7; as DNA is missing, the TRBD2 call by TCRdb cannot be tested. There are 13 residues in the CDR3. CDR1 is SQVTM, CDR2 ANQGSEA, per germline. CDR3 residues: CSVEGLSGYEQYF.

This chain links TRBV29-1 with TRBJ2-7; TCRdb returns TRBD1, unconfirmable since there is no DNA. Germline CDR1 SQVTM, CDR2 ANQGSEA. The CDR3 has 12 residues. This CDR3 reads CSAMGQPYEQYF.

The J gene is TRBJ2-7, the V gene TRBV27; TCRdb designates TRBD2, a call that cannot be tested without DNA. Germline assignment: CDR1 MNHEY and CDR2 SMNVEV (reference sequence). CDR3 size: 14 residues. The CDR3 region is CASMLAGVSYEQYF.

The rearrangement links TRBV27 to TRBJ2-2; TCRdb proposes TRBD2, but this gene call is untestable without DNA. The CDR3 length is 17 residues. From germline, CDR1 is MNHEY and CDR2 SMNVEV (reference sequence). Here the CDR3 reads CASRQLAGGLSTGELFF.

The rearrangement links TRBV29-1 to TRBJ1-6; TCRdb's D call, TRBD1, is unchecked because there is no DNA. Germline loops: CDR1 SQVTM, CDR2 ANQGSEA. The CDR3 spans 15 residues. The CDR3 spells CSVEKTGGVRSPLHF.

V is TRBV28 and J is TRBJ2-1; TCRdb returns TRBD2, unconfirmable since there is no DNA. This CDR3 is built from 18 residues. Germline V CDR1 and CDR2: MDHEN, SYDVKM. The CDR3 spells CASSQVYSGRTSFNEQFF.

The rearrangement joins TRBV30 to TRBJ2-3; with no DNA, the TCRdb D assignment of TRBD2 cannot be verified. The CDR3 contains 13 residues. Germline-derived CDR1 and CDR2 are GTSNPN and SVGIG (reference sequence). The CDR3 loop is CAWSSGMADTQYF.